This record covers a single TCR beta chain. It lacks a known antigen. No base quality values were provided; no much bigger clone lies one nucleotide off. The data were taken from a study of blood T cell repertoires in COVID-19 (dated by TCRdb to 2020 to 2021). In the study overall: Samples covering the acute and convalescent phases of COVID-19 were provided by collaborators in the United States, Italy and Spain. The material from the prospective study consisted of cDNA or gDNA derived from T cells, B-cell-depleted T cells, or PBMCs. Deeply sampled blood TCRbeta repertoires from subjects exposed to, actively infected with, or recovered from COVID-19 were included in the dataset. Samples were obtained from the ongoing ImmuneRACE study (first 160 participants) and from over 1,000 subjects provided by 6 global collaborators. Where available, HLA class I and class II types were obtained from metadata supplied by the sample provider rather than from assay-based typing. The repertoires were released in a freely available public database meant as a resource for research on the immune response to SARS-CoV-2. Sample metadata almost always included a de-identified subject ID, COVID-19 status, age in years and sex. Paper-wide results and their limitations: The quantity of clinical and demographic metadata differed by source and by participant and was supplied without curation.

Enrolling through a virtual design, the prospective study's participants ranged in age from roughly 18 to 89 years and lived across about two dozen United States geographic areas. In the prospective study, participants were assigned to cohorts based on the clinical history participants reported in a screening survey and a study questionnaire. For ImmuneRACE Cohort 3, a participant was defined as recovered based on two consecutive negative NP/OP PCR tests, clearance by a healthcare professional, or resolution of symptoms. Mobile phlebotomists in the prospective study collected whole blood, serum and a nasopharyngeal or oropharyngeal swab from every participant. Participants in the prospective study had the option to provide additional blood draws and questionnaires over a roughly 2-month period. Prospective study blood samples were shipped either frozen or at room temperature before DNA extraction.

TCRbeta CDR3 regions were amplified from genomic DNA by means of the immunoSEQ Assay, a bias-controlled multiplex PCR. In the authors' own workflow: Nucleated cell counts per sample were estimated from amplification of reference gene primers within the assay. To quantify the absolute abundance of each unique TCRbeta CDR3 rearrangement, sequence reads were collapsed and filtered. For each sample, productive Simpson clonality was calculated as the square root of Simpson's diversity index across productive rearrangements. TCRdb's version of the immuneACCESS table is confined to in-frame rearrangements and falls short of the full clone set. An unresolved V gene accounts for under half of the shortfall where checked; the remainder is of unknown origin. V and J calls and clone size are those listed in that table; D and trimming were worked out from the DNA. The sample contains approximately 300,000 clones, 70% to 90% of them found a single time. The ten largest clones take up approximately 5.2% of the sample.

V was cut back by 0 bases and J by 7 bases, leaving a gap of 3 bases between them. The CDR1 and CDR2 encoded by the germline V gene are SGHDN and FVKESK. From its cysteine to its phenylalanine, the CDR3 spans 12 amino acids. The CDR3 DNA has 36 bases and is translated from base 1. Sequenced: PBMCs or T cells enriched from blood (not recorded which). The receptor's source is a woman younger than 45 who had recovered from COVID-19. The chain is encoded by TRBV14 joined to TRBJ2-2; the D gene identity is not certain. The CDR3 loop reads CASSQELGELFF. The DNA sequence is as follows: TGTGCCAGCAGCCAAGAACTCGGGGAGCTGTTTTTT.